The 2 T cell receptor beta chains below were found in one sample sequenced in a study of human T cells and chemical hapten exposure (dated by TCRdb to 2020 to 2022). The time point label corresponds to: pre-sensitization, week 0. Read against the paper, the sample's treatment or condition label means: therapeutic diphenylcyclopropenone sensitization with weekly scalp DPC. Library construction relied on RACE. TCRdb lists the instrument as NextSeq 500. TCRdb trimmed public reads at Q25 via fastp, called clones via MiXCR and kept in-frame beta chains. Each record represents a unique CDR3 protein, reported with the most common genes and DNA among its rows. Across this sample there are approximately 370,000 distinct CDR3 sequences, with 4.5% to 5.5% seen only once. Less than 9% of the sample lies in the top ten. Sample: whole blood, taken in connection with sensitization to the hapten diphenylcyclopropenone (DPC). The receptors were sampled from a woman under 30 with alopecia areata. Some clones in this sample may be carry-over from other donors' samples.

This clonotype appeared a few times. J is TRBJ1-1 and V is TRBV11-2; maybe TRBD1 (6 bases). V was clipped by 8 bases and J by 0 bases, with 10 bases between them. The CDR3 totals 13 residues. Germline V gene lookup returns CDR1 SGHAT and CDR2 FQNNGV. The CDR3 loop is CASRQDLNTEAFF. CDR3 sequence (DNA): TGTGCCAGCCGACAGGACCTGAACACTGAAGCTTTCTTT. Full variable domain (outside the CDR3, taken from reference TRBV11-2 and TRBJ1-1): EAGVAQSPRYKIIEKRQSVAFWCNPISGHATLYWYQQILGQGPKLLIQFQNNGVVDDSQLPKDRFSAERLKGVDSTLKIQPAKLEDSAVYLCASRQDLNTEAFFGQGTRLTVV.

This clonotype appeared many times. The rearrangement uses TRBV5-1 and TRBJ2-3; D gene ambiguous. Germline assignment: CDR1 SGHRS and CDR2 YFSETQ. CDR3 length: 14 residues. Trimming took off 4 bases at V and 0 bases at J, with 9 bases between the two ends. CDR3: CASSDGRSTDTQYF. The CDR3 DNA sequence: TGCGCCAGCAGCGACGGTCGAAGCACAGATACGCAGTATTTT.